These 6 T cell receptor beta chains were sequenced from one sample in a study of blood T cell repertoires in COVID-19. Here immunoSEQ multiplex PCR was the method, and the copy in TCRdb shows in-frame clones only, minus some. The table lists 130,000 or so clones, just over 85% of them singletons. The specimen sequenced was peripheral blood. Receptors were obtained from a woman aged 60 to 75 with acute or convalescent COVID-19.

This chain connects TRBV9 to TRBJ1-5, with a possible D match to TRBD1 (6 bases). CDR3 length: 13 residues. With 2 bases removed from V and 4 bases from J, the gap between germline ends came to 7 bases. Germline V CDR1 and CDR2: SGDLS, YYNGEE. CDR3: CASSVQGNQPQHF. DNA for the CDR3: TGTGCCAGCAGCGTCCAGGGGAATCAGCCCCAGCATTTT.

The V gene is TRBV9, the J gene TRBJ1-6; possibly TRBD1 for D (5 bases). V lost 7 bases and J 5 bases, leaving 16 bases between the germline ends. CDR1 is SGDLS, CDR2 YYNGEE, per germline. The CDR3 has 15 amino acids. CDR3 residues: CASSWGLDHNSPLHF. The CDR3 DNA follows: TGTGCCAGCTCTTGGGGACTCGACCATAATTCACCCCTCCACTTT. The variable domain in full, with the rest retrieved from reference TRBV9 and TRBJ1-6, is DSGVTQTPKHLITATGQRVTLRCSPRSGDLSVYWYQQSLDQGLQFLIQYYNGEERAKGNILERFSAQQFPDLHSELNLSSLELGDSALYFCASSWGLDHNSPLHFGNGTRLTVT.

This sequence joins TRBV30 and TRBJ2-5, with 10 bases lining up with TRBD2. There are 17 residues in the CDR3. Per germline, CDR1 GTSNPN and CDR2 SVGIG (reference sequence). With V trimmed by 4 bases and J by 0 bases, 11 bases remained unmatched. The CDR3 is CAWNQASGGAYQETQYF. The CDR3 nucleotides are TGTGCCTGGAATCAGGCTAGCGGGGGAGCGTACCAAGAGACCCAGTACTTC.

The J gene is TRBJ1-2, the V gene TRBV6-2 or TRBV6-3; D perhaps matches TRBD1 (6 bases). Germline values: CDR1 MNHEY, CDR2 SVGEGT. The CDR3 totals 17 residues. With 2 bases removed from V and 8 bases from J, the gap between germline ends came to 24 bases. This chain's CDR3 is CASSYQQGSPQRIGYTF. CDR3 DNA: TGTGCCAGCAGTTACCAGCAGGGGAGTCCCCAGAGAATCGGCTACACCTTC.

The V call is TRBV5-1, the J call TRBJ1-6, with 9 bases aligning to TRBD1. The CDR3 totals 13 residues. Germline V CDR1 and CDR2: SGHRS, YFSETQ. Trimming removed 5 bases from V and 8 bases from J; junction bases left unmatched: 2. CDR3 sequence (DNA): TGCGCCAGCAGGTGGACAGGGGATTCACCCCTCCACTTT. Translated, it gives CASRWTGDSPLHF.

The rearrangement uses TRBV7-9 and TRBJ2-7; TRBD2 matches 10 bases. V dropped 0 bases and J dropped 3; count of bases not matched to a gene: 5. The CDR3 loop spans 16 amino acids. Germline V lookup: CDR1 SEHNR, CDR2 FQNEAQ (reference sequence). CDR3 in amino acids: CASSLARQRGGYEQYF. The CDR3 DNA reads TGTGCCAGCAGCTTAGCGCGCCAGCGGGGGGGCTACGAGCAGTACTTC.